The source of this TCR beta chain is a study of blood T cell repertoires in COVID-19 (TCRdb year 2020). About the full investigation: Samples covering the acute and convalescent phases of COVID-19 were provided by collaborators in the United States, Italy and Spain. Samples were obtained from the ongoing ImmuneRACE study (first 160 participants) and from over 1,000 subjects provided by 6 global collaborators. The repertoires were released in a freely available public database meant as a resource for research on the immune response to SARS-CoV-2. The dataset comprised deeply sampled blood TCRbeta repertoires from subjects exposed to, actively infected with, or recovered from COVID-19. The prospective study material was composed of cDNA or gDNA derived from T cells, B-cell-depleted T cells, or PBMCs. A de-identified subject ID, COVID-19 status, age in years and sex were almost always included in the sample metadata. HLA class I and class II types, where available, came from metadata supplied by the sample provider rather than from assay-based typing. What the authors observed across the whole study: How much clinical and demographic metadata was included differed by source and by participant, and the metadata was provided uncurated.

The immunoSEQ Assay, a bias-controlled multiplex PCR, was used to amplify TCRbeta CDR3 regions from genomic DNA. In the paper's pipeline: The number of nucleated cells in each sample was estimated by amplification of reference gene primers within the assay. To quantify the absolute abundance of each unique TCRbeta CDR3 rearrangement, sequence reads were collapsed and filtered. For each sample, productive Simpson clonality was calculated by taking the square root of Simpson's diversity index across productive rearrangements. The source is immuneACCESS, and TCRdb retained only in-frame sequences with V and J called. Part of the clones is not carried over; for the studies checked, unresolved V genes explain less than half of this, and the remainder is unexplained. That table is the source of V, J and clone size, and D and trimming were worked out from the DNA. Present in this sample are 55,000 to 65,000 clones, approximately 75% of which were seen just once. The ten largest account for over 25% of the sample.

One collaborating source in Seattle enrolled patients while the patients were actively infected and followed the patients over time throughout the course of disease. Whole blood was collected in K2EDTA tubes by collaborating institutions according to the institutions' own protocols. Collaborator samples were shipped for TCRbeta analysis as frozen whole blood, isolated PBMCs, or DNA extracted from either sample type. Comment on this clone: Its recognized antigen is unknown. Per-nucleotide qualities are absent, and no much larger clonotype sits a single base away.

CDR1 and CDR2 were assigned from the germline V gene as SGHTS and YDEGEE. The CDR3 has 14 amino acids, counting the end cysteine and phenylalanine. The kept DNA is CDR3 alone, 42 bases in frame from the first base. V has 4 bases trimmed and J has 2 bases trimmed; junction bases matching no gene number 5. Sequencing was carried out using peripheral blood. The chain is encoded by TRBV5-8 joined to TRBJ1-1; 7 central nucleotides agree with TRBD1. This TCR was sampled from a man aged 55 to 70 with COVID-19, enrolled during active disease. The CDR3 loop reads CASSPGQVNTEAFF. The sequenced DNA is TGTGCCAGCAGCCCCGGACAGGTAAACACTGAAGCTTTCTTT.